These 8 T cell receptor beta chains were sequenced from one sample in a study of blood T cell repertoires in COVID-19. The table came from immunoSEQ multiplex PCR; TCRdb's copy has only in-frame clones and leaves some out. The table lists roughly 280,000 clones, about 89% of them singletons, with approximately 9% in the top ten. The sequenced material came from peripheral blood. All receptors derive from a middle-aged man with active or convalescent COVID-19.

The chain combines TRBV3-1 (or the pseudogene TRBV3-2) with TRBJ2-7; TRBD2 matches 9 bases. In germline, CDR1 is LGHDT, CDR2 YNNKEL (reference sequence). The CDR3 is 15 amino acids. Unmatched junction bases numbered 10, after V lost 4 bases and J lost 6 bases. CDR3 region: CASSPMVLAGSEQYF. As DNA, the CDR3 is TGTGCCAGCAGCCCCATGGTCCTAGCGGGATCCGAGCAGTACTTC.

V usage is TRBV19 and J usage is TRBJ2-5; unclear D gene. This CDR3 contains 12 residues. Trimming cost V 4 bases and J 5 bases, with 8 bases left between them. The germline gives CDR1 LNHDA, CDR2 SQIVND (reference sequence). The CDR3 bases are TGTGCCAGTAGTACCTCTAGGGAGACCCAGTACTTC. It specifies CASSTSRETQYF.

The chain is built from TRBV2 and TRBJ1-1; no clear D gene. This CDR3 spans 11 amino acids. Looked up from germline, CDR1 is SNHLY and CDR2 is FYNNEI. Trimming cost V 3 bases and J 8 bases, with 7 bases left between them. For the CDR3, the DNA is TGTGCCAGCAGTGATGAGGTGGAAGCTTTCTTT. Its translation is CASSDEVEAFF. Filled out from reference TRBV2 and TRBJ1-1, the complete variable domain reads EPEVTQTPSHQVTQMGQEVILRCVPISNHLYFYWYRQILGQKVEFLVSFYNNEISEKSEIFDDQFSVERPDGSNFTLKIRSTKLEDSAMYFCASSDEVEAFFGQGTRLTVV.

This clone came up once. J is TRBJ1-1 and V is TRBV5-6; D may be TRBD1 (6 bases). Trimming removed 6 bases from V and 6 bases from J, with 18 bases in between. CDR3 length: 14 residues. Germline V gene sequence: CDR1 SGHDT, CDR2 YYEEEE. The CDR3 region has the DNA TGTGCCAGCACCCCTCCCACAGGGACGGCTGAAGCTTTCTTT. Protein product: CASTPPTGTAEAFF.

This clone has only one observation. The chain carries TRBV5-1 and TRBJ2-7, with TRBD1 matching over 7 bases. CDR1 is SGHRS, CDR2 YFSETQ, per germline. This CDR3 contains 15 residues. Trimming cost V 4 bases and J 0 bases; bases outside gene matches: 7. CDR3: CASSLDRTSSYEQYF. The CDR3 nucleotides are TGCGCCAGCAGCCTGGACAGGACGAGCTCCTACGAGCAGTACTTC.

The chain couples TRBV19 to TRBJ2-2; 10 bases are a match to TRBD1. The CDR3 consists of 16 residues. The trim removed 7 bases at V and 4 bases at J, leaving 9 bases unmatched. CDR1 and CDR2 (germline): LNHDA, SQIVND (reference sequence). The DNA for the CDR3 is TGTGCCAGTAACCGCCGACAGGGGGCGAGCACCGGGGAGCTGTTTTTT. This encodes CASNRRQGASTGELFF.

The chain uses TRBV18 and TRBJ2-3; no reliable D call. The CDR3 is 15 amino acids. CDR1 and CDR2 (germline): KGHSH, LQKENI. V was shortened by 2 bases and J by 0 bases, with 9 bases between the two germline ends. This chain's CDR3 is CASSPLASSTDTQYF. The CDR3 DNA is TGTGCCAGCTCACCATTGGCATCTAGCACAGATACGCAGTATTTT. Full variable domain (missing parts from reference TRBV18 and TRBJ2-3): NAGVMQNPRHLVRRRGQEARLRCSPMKGHSHVYWYRQLPEEGLKFMVYLQKENIIDESGMPKERFSAEFPKEGPSILRIQQVVRGDSAAYFCASSPLASSTDTQYFGPGTRLTVL.

The rearrangement uses TRBV24-1 and TRBJ2-1; perhaps TRBD2 as D (7 bases). The CDR3 totals 16 residues. Trimming cost V 3 bases and J 9 bases, with 20 bases left between them. In germline, CDR1 is KGHDR, CDR2 SFDVKD. CDR3 in amino acids: CATSDTAGGRVLEQFF. CDR3 nucleotides: TGTGCCACCAGTGATACCGCCGGGGGGCGGGTGCTTGAGCAGTTCTTC.